A single sample gave rise to the 29 T cell receptor beta chains below, sequenced in a study of blood T cell repertoires in COVID-19. Profiling relied on immunoSEQ multiplex PCR, and the TCRdb table lists in-frame clones only, not all of them. The sample yields roughly 75,000 clones, around 90% seen once. Sequencing input: peripheral blood. The receptors here all came from a human donor in a cohort sampled during active COVID-19.

The rearrangement uses TRBV3-1 (or the pseudogene TRBV3-2) and TRBJ2-7; TRBD1 might be the D (6 bases). Trimming pared 1 base from V and 4 bases from J, leaving 8 bases between. Per germline, CDR1 LGHDT and CDR2 YNNKEL (reference sequence). This CDR3 contains 13 residues. Here the CDR3 DNA reads TGTGCCAGCAGCCAAGGAACAGGGTACGAGCAGTACTTC. This codes for CASSQGTGYEQYF.

A few counts support this clone. The chain links TRBV7-2 to TRBJ2-2, with 8 bases lining up with TRBD1. J gave up 5 bases and V 5 bases, and 4 bases lay outside the gene matches. The germline gives CDR1 SGHTA, CDR2 FQGNSA. This CDR3 has 14 residues. This chain's CDR3 is CASSRTGSTGELFF. In nucleotides, the CDR3 is TGTGCCAGCAGCCGGACAGGGAGTACCGGGGAGCTGTTTTTT.

The gene calls are TRBV6-5 and TRBJ1-1; D call uncertain. Deletions cut 5 bases from V and 1 base from J, with 11 bases between. This CDR3 contains 14 residues. Germline CDR1 and CDR2: MNHEY and SVGAGI. This CDR3 is CASSILQENTEAFF. The CDR3 region has the DNA TGTGCCAGCAGTATACTCCAGGAGAACACTGAAGCTTTCTTT.

The genes are TRBV6-5 and TRBJ2-7; D possibly corresponds to TRBD2 (6 bases). The CDR3 sequence is 12 residues long. V lost 2 bases and J lost 6, with 8 bases in between. Per germline, CDR1 MNHEY and CDR2 SVGAGI. The CDR3 is CASSYGGGEQYF. In DNA, the CDR3 is TGTGCCAGCAGTTACGGGGGAGGCGAGCAGTACTTC.

V gene TRBV29-1 combines with J gene TRBJ1-4; 7 nucleotides agree with TRBD1. Germline V gives CDR1 SQVTM, CDR2 ANQGSEA. J gave up 15 bases and V 1 base, and 8 bases lay outside the gene matches. The CDR3 is 12 amino acids. The CDR3 DNA sequence: TGCAGCGTTGAAGCATTGGGACAGAAATTGTTTTTT. Its protein product is CSVEALGQKLFF.

The V gene is TRBV5-6, the J gene TRBJ2-2, with a weak D call TRBD2 (5 bases). The CDR3 length is 17 residues. V lost 3 bases, J lost 1 base, and 16 bases lay in between. The V gene's germline CDR1 is SGHDT and CDR2 YYEEEE. CDR3 DNA: TGTGCCAGCAGCTCGGACTCCCGATTTTGGAACACCGGGGAGCTGTTTTTT. The encoded protein is CASSSDSRFWNTGELFF.

This chain uses TRBV30 with TRBJ1-1, with 9 bases identical to TRBD1. Trimming took 3 bases from V and 11 from J; bases not matched to a gene: 31. The CDR3 totals 20 residues. CDR1 and CDR2 from the germline V gene are GTSNPN and SVGIG (reference sequence). The CDR3: CAWSEGGQGPMRGSLSRAFF. CDR3 DNA sequence: TGTGCCTGGAGCGAAGGGGGACAGGGTCCTATGAGAGGAAGCCTATCTAGGGCTTTCTTT.

The chain couples TRBV18 to TRBJ1-1; a possible D gene is TRBD1 (6 bases). The germline CDR1 and CDR2 sequences are KGHSH and LQKENI. This CDR3 comprises 13 residues. The V end was cut by 3 bases, the J end by 3 bases, with 8 bases between. CDR3 DNA sequence: TGTGCCAGCTCACCTAACAGGGACACTGAAGCTTTCTTT. Translated: CASSPNRDTEAFF. The variable domain in full, with the rest retrieved from reference TRBV18 and TRBJ1-1, is NAGVMQNPRHLVRRRGQEARLRCSPMKGHSHVYWYRQLPEEGLKFMVYLQKENIIDESGMPKERFSAEFPKEGPSILRIQQVVRGDSAAYFCASSPNRDTEAFFGQGTRLTVV.

The rearrangement links TRBV25-1 to TRBJ1-5, with a tentative D call TRBD1 (5 bases). V lost 6 bases to trimming and J lost 3 bases, with 15 bases between them. The V gene's germline CDR1 is MGHDK and CDR2 SYGVNS. The length of the CDR3 is 15 residues. The CDR3 region has the DNA TGTGCCAGCAGCTCGGGACTTAAGGACAATCAGCCCCAGCATTTT. This encodes CASSSGLKDNQPQHF.

The chain couples TRBV3-1 (or the pseudogene TRBV3-2) to TRBJ2-2; 8 nucleotides align to TRBD2. The CDR3 extends over 16 amino acids. Losses at the gene ends were 4 bases for V and 3 bases for J; bases not matched to a gene: 7. The germline CDR1 and CDR2 sequences are LGHDT and YNNKEL (reference sequence). Written as DNA, the CDR3 is TGTGCCAGCAGCCTCCGCACTAGCGGTCACACCGGGGAGCTGTTTTTT. This sequence encodes CASSLRTSGHTGELFF.

In its sample, this clone was seen a few times. The chain combines TRBV2 with TRBJ1-5; the match to TRBD1 covers 10 bases. Per germline, CDR1 SNHLY and CDR2 FYNNEI. The length of the CDR3 is 15 residues. The trim removed 6 bases at V and 5 bases at J, leaving 7 bases unmatched. DNA of the CDR3: TGTGCCAGCAGGGCGGTGGGGACAGGGGATCAGCCCCAGCATTTT. Its translation is CASRAVGTGDQPQHF.

This chain links TRBV6-1 with TRBJ2-5, with TRBD2 identical over 7 bases. Germline lookup yields CDR1 MNHNS and CDR2 SASEGT. The CDR3 extends over 13 amino acids. Trimming took 1 base from V and 5 from J; bases not matched to a gene: 1. The DNA for the CDR3 is TGTGCCAGCAGTGAAGAGGGAGGGGAGACCCAGTACTTC. Translated: CASSEEGGETQYF.

The chain recombines TRBV4-1 with TRBJ1-3; D uncertain. Germline V CDR1 and CDR2: MGHRA, YSYEKL. V lost 0 bases, J lost 4 bases, and 16 bases lay in between. The CDR3 runs to 17 residues. CDR3 sequence reads: CASSQDGRVMGGNTIYF. The CDR3 DNA follows: TGCGCCAGCAGCCAAGATGGCCGTGTGATGGGCGGAAACACCATATATTTT.

This chain joins TRBV7-8 and TRBJ1-2, with 7 bases lining up with TRBD1. The ends lost 6 bases at V and 5 bases at J; junction bases unmatched: 6. Per the germline V gene, CDR1 is SGHVS and CDR2 is FQNEAQ. The CDR3 has 13 residues. The CDR3 nucleotides are TGTGCCAGCAGTTCGGGACAGTTATATGGCTACACCTTC. Its protein product is CASSSGQLYGYTF.

V gene TRBV7-8 combines with J gene TRBJ2-5, with D perhaps assigned TRBD1 or TRBD2 (5 bases each). The CDR3 is made up of 14 amino acids. From germline, CDR1 is SGHVS and CDR2 FQNEAQ. V was pared by 5 bases and J by 4 bases, with 14 bases between. CDR3 DNA sequence: TGTGCCAGCAGCCCAGCAGGGAGAGGAGAGACCCAGTACTTC. Translated, it gives CASSPAGRGETQYF.

The chain employs TRBV6-5 and TRBJ2-6, with TRBD2 identical over 7 bases. V shed 9 bases, J shed 0 bases, and the junction held 5 bases outside the gene matches. From germline, CDR1 is MNHEY and CDR2 SVGAGI. There are 15 residues in the CDR3. CDR3 bases: TGTGCCAGTCAGGGAGGGCTCTCTGGGGCCAACGTCCTGACTTTC. Translating it yields CASQGGLSGANVLTF.

The chain recombines TRBV5-1 with TRBJ2-1; 8 bases match TRBD2. With 4 bases clipped from V and 6 bases from J, the junction kept 9 bases outside the gene matches. Germline values: CDR1 SGHRS, CDR2 YFSETQ. CDR3 length: 15 residues. CDR3 nucleotides: TGCGCCAGCAGCGATAACACGGGACTAGGCAATGAGCAGTTCTTC. This sequence encodes CASSDNTGLGNEQFF.

The chain has TRBV6-2 or TRBV6-3 and TRBJ1-5; 7 bases fit TRBD1. The V gene end was trimmed by 5 bases and the J gene end by 6 bases; junction bases not matched to a gene: 16. Germline values: CDR1 MNHEY, CDR2 SVGEGT. The CDR3 covers 17 residues. The DNA for the CDR3 is TGTGCCAGCAGTCACGCCTGGCTGAGGGGGCGAATTCAGCCCCAGCATTTT. Amino acids: CASSHAWLRGRIQPQHF.

This clone is a singleton in its sample. This chain connects TRBV7-9 to TRBJ2-1; 7 bases are shared with TRBD2. This CDR3 is 16 amino acids long. CDR1 and CDR2 (germline): SEHNR, FQNEAQ (reference sequence). The V gene end was trimmed by 5 bases and the J gene end by 4 bases; junction bases not matched to a gene: 11. CDR3 sequence (DNA): TGTGCCAGCAGCCCGACGACTATGCGGGGGTACAATGAGCAGTTCTTC. It specifies CASSPTTMRGYNEQFF.

The V gene is TRBV5-1, the J gene TRBJ2-5; 7 bases map to TRBD1. CDR1 and CDR2 from the germline V gene are SGHRS and YFSETQ. The CDR3 covers 13 residues. V lost 3 bases and J lost 4; bases outside the gene matches: 3. The DNA of the CDR3 is TGCGCCAGCAGCTGGGGGACAGCAGAGACCCAGTACTTC. It yields the protein CASSWGTAETQYF.

V and J are TRBV6-5 and TRBJ1-2, with D unresolved. Between the trimmed V and J ends, which lost 3 bases and 4 bases, there was a span of 9 bases. This CDR3 has 13 residues. Per the germline V gene, CDR1 is MNHEY and CDR2 is SVGAGI. This CDR3 reads CASSYSGSYGYTF. CDR3 DNA: TGTGCCAGCAGTTATTCCGGGAGCTATGGCTACACCTTC.

The V and J genes are TRBV18 and TRBJ2-2; tentatively, D is TRBD2 (5 bases). Germline values: CDR1 KGHSH, CDR2 LQKENI. Trimming removed 3 bases from V and 8 bases from J, with 19 bases in between. This CDR3 comprises 16 residues. As DNA, the CDR3 is TGTGCCAGCTCACCCCTCCAGGTCGGGGAGACTGGGGAGCTGTTTTTT. This codes for CASSPLQVGETGELFF.

V usage is TRBV4-2 and J usage is TRBJ1-5; 11 nucleotides align to TRBD1. Germline CDR1 reads LGHNA; CDR2 reads YNFKEQ. V was pared by 3 bases and J by 3 bases, with 7 bases of the junction left unmatched. This CDR3 has 17 amino acids. Here the CDR3 reads CASSQPGGQGDNQPQHF. As DNA, the CDR3 is TGTGCCAGCAGCCAGCCCGGGGGACAGGGGGACAATCAGCCCCAGCATTTT.

V gene TRBV29-1 combines with J gene TRBJ2-5; TRBD1 aligns across 8 bases. Germline lookup yields CDR1 SQVTM and CDR2 ANQGSEA. The CDR3 has 15 amino acids. The V and J ends lost 8 bases and 5 bases, in that order; junction bases with no gene match: 16. The CDR3 nucleotides are TGCAGCACTTCTGCCCTCCAGGGGGCGCAGGAGACCCAGTACTTC. Its translation is CSTSALQGAQETQYF.

This chain joins TRBV10-3 and TRBJ1-1; TRBD1 is a possible D gene (5 bases). The CDR3 is 14 amino acids. CDR1 is ENHRY and CDR2 is SYGVKD in the germline V gene. V was cut by 8 bases and J by 1 base, with 14 bases left in between. Here the CDR3 DNA reads TGTGCCATCGGAAGAACTACAGGGAACACTGAAGCTTTCTTT. This sequence encodes CAIGRTTGNTEAFF.

The chain carries TRBV15 and TRBJ1-4, with 7 bases fitting TRBD1. Germline trimming cut 5 bases from V and 6 bases from J; bases unmatched to any gene: 12. From germline, CDR1 is LNHNV and CDR2 YYDKDF (reference sequence). CDR3 size: 16 residues. The chain's CDR3 is CATSGGQEGVYEKLFF. The DNA for the CDR3 is TGTGCCACCAGCGGCGGACAGGAGGGCGTTTATGAAAAACTGTTTTTT.

The chain combines TRBV7-2 with TRBJ2-3, with 8 bases identical to TRBD2. V gave up 4 bases and J gave up 4 bases; unmatched junction bases: 4. Germline lookup yields CDR1 SGHTA and CDR2 FQGNSA. CDR3 length: 14 amino acids. The CDR3 DNA follows: TGTGCCAGCAGCTCGGGGGGGCTGGCAGATACGCAGTATTTT. Amino acid sequence: CASSSGGLADTQYF.

This rearrangement joins TRBV5-1 to TRBJ2-5, with D maybe TRBD1 (5 bases). The CDR3 loop spans 14 amino acids. The germline V gene has CDR1 SGHRS and CDR2 YFSETQ. The ends were cut back, 2 bases at V and 1 base at J, with 9 bases in the middle. CDR3 DNA: TGCGCCAGCAGCTTCGGACACTTCCAAGAGACCCAGTACTTC. Translation gives CASSFGHFQETQYF.

This rearrangement joins TRBV2 to TRBJ2-7; TRBD1 is a possible D gene (7 bases). The V gene lost 5 bases and the J gene lost 4 bases, with 15 bases spanning the gap. The germline V gene has CDR1 SNHLY and CDR2 FYNNEI. The CDR3 covers 14 residues. The CDR3 reads CASSSQGGLYEQYF. The CDR3 DNA follows: TGTGCCAGCAGTTCCCAGGGGGGTCTTTACGAGCAGTACTTC.